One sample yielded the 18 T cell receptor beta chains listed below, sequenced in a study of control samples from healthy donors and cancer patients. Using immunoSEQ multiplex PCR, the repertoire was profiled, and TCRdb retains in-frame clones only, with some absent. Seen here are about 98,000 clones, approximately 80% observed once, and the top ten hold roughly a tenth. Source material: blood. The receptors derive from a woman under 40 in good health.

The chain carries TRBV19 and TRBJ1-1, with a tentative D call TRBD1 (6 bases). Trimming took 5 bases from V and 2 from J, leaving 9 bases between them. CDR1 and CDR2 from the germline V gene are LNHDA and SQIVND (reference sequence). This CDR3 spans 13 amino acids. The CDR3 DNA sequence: TGTGCCAGTAGTGCAGGGGTAAACACTGAAGCTTTCTTT. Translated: CASSAGVNTEAFF. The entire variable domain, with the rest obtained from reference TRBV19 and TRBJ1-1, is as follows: DGGITQSPKYLFRKEGQNVTLSCEQNLNHDAMYWYRQDPGQGLRLIYYSQIVNDFQKGDIAEGYSVSREKKESFPLTVTSAQKNPTAFYLCASSAGVNTEAFFGQGTRLTVV.

CDR3 in amino acids: CASRWGTTNTGELFF. In DNA form, the CDR3 reads TGTGCCAGCAGGTGGGGGACTACGAACACCGGGGAGCTGTTTTTT. The rearrangement links TRBV5-5 to TRBJ2-2, with 7 positions matching TRBD2. J lost 0 bases, V lost 5 bases, and 4 bases had no gene match. The germline V gene has CDR1 SGHKS and CDR2 YYEKEE (reference sequence). CDR3 length: 15 amino acids.

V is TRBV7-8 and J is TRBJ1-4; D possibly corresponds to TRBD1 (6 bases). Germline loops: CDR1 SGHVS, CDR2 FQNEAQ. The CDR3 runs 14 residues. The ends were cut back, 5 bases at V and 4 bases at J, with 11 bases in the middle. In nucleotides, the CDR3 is TGTGCCAGCAGCCCAAGGACAGTTAATGAAAAACTGTTTTTT. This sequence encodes CASSPRTVNEKLFF.

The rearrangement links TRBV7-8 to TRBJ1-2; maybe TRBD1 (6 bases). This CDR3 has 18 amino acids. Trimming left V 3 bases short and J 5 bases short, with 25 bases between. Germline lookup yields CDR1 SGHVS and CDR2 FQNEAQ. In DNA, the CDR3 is TGTGCCAGCAGCTTGGCCCGTGGTTTGCAGGGGACTAGGTATGGCTACACCTTC. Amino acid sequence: CASSLARGLQGTRYGYTF. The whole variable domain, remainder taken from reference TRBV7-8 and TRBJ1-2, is GAGVSQSPRYKVAKRGQDVALRCDPISGHVSLFWYQQALGQGPEFLTYFQNEAQLDKSGLPSDRFFAERPEGSVSTLKIQRTQQEDSAVYLCASSLARGLQGTRYGYTFGSGTRLTVV.

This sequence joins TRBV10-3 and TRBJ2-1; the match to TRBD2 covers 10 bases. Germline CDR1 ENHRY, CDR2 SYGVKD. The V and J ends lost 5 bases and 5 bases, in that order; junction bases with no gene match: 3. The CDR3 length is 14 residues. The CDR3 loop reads CAISPTSGDNEQFF. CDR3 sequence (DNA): TGTGCCATCAGTCCAACTAGCGGGGACAATGAGCAGTTCTTC.

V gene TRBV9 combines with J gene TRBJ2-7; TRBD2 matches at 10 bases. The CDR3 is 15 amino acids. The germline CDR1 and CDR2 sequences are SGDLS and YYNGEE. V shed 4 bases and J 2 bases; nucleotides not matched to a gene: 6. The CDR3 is CASSPRTSGTYEQYF. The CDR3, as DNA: TGTGCCAGCAGCCCCCGGACTAGCGGTACCTACGAGCAGTACTTC.

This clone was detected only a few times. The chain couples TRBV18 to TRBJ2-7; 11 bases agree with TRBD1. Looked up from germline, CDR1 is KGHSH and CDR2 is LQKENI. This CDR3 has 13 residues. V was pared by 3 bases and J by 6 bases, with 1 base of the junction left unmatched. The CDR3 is CASSPGTGGEQYF. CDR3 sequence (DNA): TGTGCCAGCTCACCCGGGACAGGGGGCGAGCAGTACTTC.

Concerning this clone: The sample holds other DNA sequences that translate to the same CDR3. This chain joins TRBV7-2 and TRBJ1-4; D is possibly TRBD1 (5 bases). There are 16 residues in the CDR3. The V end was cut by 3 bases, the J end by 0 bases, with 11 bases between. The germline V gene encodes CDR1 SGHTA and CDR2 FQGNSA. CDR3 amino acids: CASSFPPGATNEKLFF. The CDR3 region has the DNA TGTGCCAGCAGCTTTCCCCCGGGGGCAACTAATGAAAAACTGTTTTTT.

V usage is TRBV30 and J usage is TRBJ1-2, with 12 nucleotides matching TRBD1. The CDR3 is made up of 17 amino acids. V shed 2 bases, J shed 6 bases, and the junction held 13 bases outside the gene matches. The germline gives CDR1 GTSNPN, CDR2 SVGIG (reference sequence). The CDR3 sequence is CAWSRLPGQGAGDGYTF. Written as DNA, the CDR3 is TGTGCCTGGAGTCGACTACCGGGACAGGGGGCCGGGGATGGCTACACCTTC.

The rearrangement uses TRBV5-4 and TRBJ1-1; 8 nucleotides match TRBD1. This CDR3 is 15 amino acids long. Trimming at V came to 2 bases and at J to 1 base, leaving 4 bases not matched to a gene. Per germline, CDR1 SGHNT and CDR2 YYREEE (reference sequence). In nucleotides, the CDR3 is TGTGCCAGCAGCTTAGGACAGGGTGGGAACACTGAAGCTTTCTTT. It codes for CASSLGQGGNTEAFF.

DNA for the CDR3: TGTGCCAGTAGGGCAGATACGCAGTATTTT. Its protein product is CASRADTQYF. The V and J genes are TRBV19 and TRBJ2-3; no firm D call. The V gene lost 6 bases and the J gene lost 4 bases, with 2 bases spanning the gap. CDR3 length: 10 residues. Per the germline V gene, CDR1 is LNHDA and CDR2 is SQIVND (reference sequence).

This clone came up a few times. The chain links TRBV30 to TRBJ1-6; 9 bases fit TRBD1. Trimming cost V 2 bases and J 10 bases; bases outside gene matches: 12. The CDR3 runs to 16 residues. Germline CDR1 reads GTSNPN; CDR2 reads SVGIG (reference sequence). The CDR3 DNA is TGTGCCTGGAGTTCCCCTTCCGGGACAGGGCGGTCACCCCTCCACTTT. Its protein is CAWSSPSGTGRSPLHF.

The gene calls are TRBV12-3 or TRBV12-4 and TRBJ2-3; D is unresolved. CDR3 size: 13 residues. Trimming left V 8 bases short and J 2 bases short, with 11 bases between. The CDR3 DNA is TGTGCCAGCCTCGGTCGGTTCACAGATACGCAGTATTTT. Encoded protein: CASLGRFTDTQYF.

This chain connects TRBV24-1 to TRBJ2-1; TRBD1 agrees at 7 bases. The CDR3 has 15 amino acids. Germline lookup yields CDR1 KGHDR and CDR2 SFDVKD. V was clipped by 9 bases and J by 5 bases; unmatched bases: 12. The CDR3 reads CATPPRQGANNEQFF. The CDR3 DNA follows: TGTGCCACCCCCCCCCGACAGGGCGCGAACAATGAGCAGTTCTTC.

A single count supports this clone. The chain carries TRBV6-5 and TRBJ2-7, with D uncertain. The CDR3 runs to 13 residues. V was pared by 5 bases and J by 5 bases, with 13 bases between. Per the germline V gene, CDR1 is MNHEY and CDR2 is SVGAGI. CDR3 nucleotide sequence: TGTGCCAGCAGTCGTCTCGGGCGGAACGAGCAGTACTTC. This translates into CASSRLGRNEQYF.

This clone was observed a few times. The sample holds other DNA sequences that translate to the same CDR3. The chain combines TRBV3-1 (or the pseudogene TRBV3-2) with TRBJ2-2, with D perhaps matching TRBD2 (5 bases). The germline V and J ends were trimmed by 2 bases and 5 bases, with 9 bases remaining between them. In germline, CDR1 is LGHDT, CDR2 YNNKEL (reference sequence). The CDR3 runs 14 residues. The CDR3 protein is CASSQSPGTGELFF. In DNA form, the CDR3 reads TGTGCCAGCAGCCAATCCCCGGGAACCGGGGAGCTGTTTTTT.

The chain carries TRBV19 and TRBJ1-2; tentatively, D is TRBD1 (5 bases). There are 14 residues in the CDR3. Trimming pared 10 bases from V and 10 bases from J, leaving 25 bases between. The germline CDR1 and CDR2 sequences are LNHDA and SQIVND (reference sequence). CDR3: CATSPRQGLSSYTF. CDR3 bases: TGTGCCACGAGCCCCCGGCAGGGCCTTTCGTCCTACACCTTC.

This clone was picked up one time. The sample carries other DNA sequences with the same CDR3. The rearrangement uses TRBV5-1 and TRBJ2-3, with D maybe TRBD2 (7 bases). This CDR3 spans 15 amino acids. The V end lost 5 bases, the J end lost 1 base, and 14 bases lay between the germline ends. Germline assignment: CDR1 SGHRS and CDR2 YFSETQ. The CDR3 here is CASSFRGGGTDTQYF. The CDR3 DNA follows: TGCGCCAGCAGTTTCAGGGGAGGGGGCACAGATACGCAGTATTTT. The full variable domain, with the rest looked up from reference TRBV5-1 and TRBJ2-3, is KAGVTQTPRYLIKTRGQQVTLSCSPISGHRSVSWYQQTPGQGLQFLFEYFSETQRNKGNFPGRFSGRQFSNSRSEMNVSTLELGDSALYLCASSFRGGGTDTQYFGPGTRLTVL.